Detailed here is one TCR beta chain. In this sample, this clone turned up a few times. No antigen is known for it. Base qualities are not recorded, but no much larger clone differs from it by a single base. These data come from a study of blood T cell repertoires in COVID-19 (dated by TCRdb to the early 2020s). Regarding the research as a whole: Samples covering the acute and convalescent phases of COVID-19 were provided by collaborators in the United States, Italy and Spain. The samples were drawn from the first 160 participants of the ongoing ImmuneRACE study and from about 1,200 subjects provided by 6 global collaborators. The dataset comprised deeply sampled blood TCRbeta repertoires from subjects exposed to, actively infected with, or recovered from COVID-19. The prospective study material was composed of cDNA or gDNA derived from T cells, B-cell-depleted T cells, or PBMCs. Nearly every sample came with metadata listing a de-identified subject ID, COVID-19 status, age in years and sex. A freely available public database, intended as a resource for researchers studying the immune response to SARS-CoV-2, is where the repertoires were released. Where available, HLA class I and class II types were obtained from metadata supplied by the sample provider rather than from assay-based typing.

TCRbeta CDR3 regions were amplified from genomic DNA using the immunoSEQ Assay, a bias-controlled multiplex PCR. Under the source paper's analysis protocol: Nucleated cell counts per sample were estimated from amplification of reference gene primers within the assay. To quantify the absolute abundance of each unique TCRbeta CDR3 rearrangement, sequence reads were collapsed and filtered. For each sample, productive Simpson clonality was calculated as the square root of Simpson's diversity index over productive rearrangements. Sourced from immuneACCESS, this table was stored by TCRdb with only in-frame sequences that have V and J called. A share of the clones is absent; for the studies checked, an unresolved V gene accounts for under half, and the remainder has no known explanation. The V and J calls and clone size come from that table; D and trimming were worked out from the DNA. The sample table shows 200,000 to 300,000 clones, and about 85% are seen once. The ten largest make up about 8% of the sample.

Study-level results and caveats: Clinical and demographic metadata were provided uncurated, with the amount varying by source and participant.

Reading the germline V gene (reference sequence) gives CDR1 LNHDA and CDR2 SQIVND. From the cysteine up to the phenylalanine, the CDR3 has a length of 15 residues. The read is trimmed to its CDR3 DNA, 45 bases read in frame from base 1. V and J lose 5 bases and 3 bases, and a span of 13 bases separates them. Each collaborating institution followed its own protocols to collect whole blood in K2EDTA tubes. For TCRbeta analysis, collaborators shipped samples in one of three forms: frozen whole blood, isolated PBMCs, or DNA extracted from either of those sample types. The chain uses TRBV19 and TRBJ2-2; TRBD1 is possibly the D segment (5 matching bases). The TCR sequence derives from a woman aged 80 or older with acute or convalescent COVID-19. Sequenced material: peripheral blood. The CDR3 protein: CASSLRQTYTGELFF. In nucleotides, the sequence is TGTGCCAGTAGTTTGCGACAGACATACACCGGGGAGCTGTTTTTT.